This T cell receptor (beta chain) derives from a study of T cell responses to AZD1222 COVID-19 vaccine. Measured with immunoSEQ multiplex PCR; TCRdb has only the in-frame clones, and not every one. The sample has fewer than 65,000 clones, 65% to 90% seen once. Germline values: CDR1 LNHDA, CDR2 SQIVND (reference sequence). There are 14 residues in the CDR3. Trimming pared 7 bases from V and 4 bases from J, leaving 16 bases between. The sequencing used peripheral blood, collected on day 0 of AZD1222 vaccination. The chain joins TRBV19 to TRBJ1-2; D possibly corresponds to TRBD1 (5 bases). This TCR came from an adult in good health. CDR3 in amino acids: CASTRGTGVYGYTF. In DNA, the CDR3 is TGTGCCAGTACAAGGGGTACGGGTGTCTATGGCTACACCTTC.